Reported below is one T cell receptor (beta chain). The antigen remains unidentified. Investigators profiled TCR beta VDJ and CDR3 from genomic DNA template. TCRdb recomputed calls from the reads with MiXCR, one row per CDR3 protein. This table holds approximately 45,000 distinct CDR3 sequences, 55% to 75% found once. Germline CDR1 is DFQATT and CDR2 is SNEGSKA (reference sequence). J gave up 10 bases and V 5 bases, and 11 bases lay outside the gene matches. This CDR3 is built from 13 residues. This sample is part of a study of CD8+CD57+ T cells in acquired aplastic anemia. Whole-study context: An average of roughly 2.9 ug of DNA was obtained from sorted CD4+ and CD8+ cells. Healthy donor sequencing depth: some 10 million CD4+, 11 million to 14 million CD8+ reads. Study findings and constraints: Comparison of patients with controls identified 25 to 30 shared CD8+ CDR3 sequences. Researchers reported that CD8+ Simpson's diversity was not significantly different in patients versus controls.

This chain joins TRBV20-1 and TRBJ1-2, with TRBD1 identical over 9 bases. The sequenced sample was sorted CD4+, CD8+, or CD8+CD57+ T cells (not recorded which) from PBMCs. This TCR derives from a human donor in good health, serving as a control. CDR3 in DNA: TGCAGTGCTCGTTATGGGACAGGGATATACTACACCTTC. Translating it yields CSARYGTGIYYTF.